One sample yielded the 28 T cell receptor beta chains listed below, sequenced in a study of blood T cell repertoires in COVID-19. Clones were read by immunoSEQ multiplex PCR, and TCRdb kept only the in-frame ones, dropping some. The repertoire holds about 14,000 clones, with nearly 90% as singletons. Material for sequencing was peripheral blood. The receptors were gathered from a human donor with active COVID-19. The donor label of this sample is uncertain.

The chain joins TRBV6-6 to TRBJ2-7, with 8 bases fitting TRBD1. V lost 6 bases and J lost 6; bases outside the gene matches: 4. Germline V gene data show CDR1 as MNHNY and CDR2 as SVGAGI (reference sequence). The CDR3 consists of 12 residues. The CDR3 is CASRGQAPEQYF. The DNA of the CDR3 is TGTGCCAGCAGGGGACAGGCCCCCGAGCAGTACTTC.

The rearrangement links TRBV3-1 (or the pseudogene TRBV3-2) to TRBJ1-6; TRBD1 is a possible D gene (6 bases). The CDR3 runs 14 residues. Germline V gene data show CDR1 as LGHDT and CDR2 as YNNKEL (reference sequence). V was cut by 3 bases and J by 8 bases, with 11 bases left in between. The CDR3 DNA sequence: TGTGCCAGCAGCCAGTTACAGGGCGATTCACCCCTCCACTTT. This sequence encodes CASSQLQGDSPLHF.

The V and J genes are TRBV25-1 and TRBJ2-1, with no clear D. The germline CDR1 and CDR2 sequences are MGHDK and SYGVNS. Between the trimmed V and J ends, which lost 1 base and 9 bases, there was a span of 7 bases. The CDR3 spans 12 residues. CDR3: CASSELRSEQFF. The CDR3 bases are TGTGCCAGCAGTGAATTGCGAAGTGAGCAGTTCTTC.

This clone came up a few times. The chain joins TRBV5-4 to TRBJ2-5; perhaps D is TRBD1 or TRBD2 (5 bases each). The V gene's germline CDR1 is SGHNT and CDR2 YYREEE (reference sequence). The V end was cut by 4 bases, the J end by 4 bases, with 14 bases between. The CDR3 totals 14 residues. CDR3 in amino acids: CASSMGVRSETQYF. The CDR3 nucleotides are TGTGCCAGCAGCATGGGGGTGCGGTCAGAGACCCAGTACTTC. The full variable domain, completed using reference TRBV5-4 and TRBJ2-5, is ETGVTQSPTHLIKTRGQQVTLRCSSQSGHNTVSWYQQALGQGPQFIFQYYREEENGRGNFPPRFSGLQFPNYSSELNVNALELDDSALYLCASSMGVRSETQYFGPGTRLLVL.

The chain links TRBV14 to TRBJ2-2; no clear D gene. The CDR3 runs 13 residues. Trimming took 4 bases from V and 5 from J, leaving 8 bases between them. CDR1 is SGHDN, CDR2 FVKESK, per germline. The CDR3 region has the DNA TGTGCCAGCAGCCTAGAGAGAACCGGGGAGCTGTTTTTT. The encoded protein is CASSLERTGELFF.

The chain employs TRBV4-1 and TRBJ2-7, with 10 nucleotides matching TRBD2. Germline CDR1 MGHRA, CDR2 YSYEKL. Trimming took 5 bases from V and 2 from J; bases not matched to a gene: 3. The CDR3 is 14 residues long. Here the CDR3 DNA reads TGCGCCAGCAGCGACAGCGGGGGGGCCTACGAGCAGTACTTC. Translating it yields CASSDSGGAYEQYF.

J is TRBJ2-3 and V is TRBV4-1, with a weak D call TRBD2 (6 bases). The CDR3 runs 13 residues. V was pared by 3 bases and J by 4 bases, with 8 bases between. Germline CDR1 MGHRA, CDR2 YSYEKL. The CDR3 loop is CASSQAGSDTQYF. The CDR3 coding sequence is TGCGCCAGCAGCCAGGCGGGGTCAGATACGCAGTATTTT.

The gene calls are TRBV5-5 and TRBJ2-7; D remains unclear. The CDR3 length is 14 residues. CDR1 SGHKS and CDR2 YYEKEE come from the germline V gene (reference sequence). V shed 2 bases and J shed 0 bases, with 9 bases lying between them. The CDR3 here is CASSFRDNSYEQYF. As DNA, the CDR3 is TGTGCCAGCAGCTTTAGAGACAACTCCTACGAGCAGTACTTC. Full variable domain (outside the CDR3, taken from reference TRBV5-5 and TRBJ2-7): DAGVTQSPTHLIKTRGQQVTLRCSPISGHKSVSWYQQVLGQGPQFIFQYYEKEERGRGNFPDRFSARQFPNYSSELNVNALLLGDSALYLCASSFRDNSYEQYFGPGTRLTVT.

CDR3 in amino acids: CASSFSGTGGNEQFF. The CDR3, as DNA: TGTGCCAGCAGCTTCTCCGGGACAGGGGGCAATGAGCAGTTCTTC. The V call is TRBV28, the J call TRBJ2-1; 11 bases are a match to TRBD1. Looked up from germline, CDR1 is MDHEN and CDR2 is SYDVKM. V was clipped by 6 bases and J by 6 bases; unmatched bases: 7. This CDR3 has 15 residues.

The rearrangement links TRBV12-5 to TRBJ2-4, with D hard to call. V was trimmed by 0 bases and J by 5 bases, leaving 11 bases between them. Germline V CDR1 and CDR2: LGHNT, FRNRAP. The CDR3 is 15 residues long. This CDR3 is CASGLVLGSQNIQYF. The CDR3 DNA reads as TGTGCTAGTGGTTTGGTACTGGGCAGCCAAAACATTCAGTACTTC.

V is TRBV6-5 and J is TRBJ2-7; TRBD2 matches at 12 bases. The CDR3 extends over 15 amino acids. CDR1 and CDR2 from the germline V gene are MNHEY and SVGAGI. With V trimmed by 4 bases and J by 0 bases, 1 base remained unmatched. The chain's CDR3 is CASSSSGGASYEQYF. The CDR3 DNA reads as TGTGCCAGCAGTTCTAGCGGGGGGGCCTCCTACGAGCAGTACTTC.

The CDR3 DNA reads as TGCGCCAGCCACGATCCAGGTTTCGGTGAGACCCAGTACTTC. This gives the protein CASHDPGFGETQYF. The chain is built from TRBV5-1 and TRBJ2-5; unclear D gene. V lost 7 bases and J 5 bases, leaving 18 bases between the germline ends. Germline assignment: CDR1 SGHRS and CDR2 YFSETQ. The CDR3 runs to 14 residues.

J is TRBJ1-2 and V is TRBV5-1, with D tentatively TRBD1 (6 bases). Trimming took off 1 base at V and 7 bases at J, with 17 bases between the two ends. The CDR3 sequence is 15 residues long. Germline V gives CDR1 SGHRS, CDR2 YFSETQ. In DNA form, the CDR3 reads TGCGCCAGCAGCTTGACGGGCCGGACAGAAAGTGGCTACACCTTC. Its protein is CASSLTGRTESGYTF.

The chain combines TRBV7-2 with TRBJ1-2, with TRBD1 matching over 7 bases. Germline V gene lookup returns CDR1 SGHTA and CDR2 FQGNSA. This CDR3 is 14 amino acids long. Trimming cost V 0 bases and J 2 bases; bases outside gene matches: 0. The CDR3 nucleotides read TGTGCCAGCAGCTTAGCGGGACAGAACTATGGCTACACCTTC. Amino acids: CASSLAGQNYGYTF.

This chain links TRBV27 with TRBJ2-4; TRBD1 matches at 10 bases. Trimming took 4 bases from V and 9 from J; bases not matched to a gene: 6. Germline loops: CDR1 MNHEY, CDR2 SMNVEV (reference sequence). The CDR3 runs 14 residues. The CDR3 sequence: CASSSLGQGGIQYF. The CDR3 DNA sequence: TGTGCCAGCAGTTCCCTAGGACAGGGGGGCATTCAGTACTTC.

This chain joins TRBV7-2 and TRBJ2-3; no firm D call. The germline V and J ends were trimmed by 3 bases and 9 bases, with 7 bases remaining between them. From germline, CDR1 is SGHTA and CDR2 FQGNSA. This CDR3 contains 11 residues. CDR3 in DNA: TGTGCCAGCAGCTTCTCTAGAACGCAGTATTTT. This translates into CASSFSRTQYF.

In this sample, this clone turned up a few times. The CDR3 nucleotides read TGTGCCAGCAGTTACTTCCCCGGGACAGCCTACGAGCAGTACTTC. It yields the protein CASSYFPGTAYEQYF. The V and J genes are TRBV6-5 and TRBJ2-7; 7 bases line up with TRBD1. CDR1 is MNHEY and CDR2 is SVGAGI in the germline V gene. The trim removed 1 base at V and 2 bases at J, leaving 5 bases unmatched. The CDR3 length is 15 residues.

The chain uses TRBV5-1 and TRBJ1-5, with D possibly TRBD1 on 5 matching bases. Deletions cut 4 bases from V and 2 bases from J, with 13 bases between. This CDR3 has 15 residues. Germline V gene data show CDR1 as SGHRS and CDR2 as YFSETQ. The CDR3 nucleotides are TGCGCCAGCAGCCCCGGGGGGACCGGCAATCAGCCCCAGCATTTT. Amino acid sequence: CASSPGGTGNQPQHF. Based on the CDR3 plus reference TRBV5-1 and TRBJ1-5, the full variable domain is KAGVTQTPRYLIKTRGQQVTLSCSPISGHRSVSWYQQTPGQGLQFLFEYFSETQRNKGNFPGRFSGRQFSNSRSEMNVSTLELGDSALYLCASSPGGTGNQPQHFGDGTRLSIL.

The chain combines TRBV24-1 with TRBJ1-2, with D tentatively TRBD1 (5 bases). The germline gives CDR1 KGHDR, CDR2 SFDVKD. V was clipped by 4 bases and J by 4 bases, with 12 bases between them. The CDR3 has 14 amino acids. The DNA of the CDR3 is TGTGCCACCAGTGACCCCGGGACTCTCTATGGCTACACCTTC. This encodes CATSDPGTLYGYTF.

This CDR3 is CASSLDSYNEQFF. As DNA, the CDR3 is TGTGCCAGCAGCTTGGACAGCTACAATGAGCAGTTCTTC. The chain employs TRBV7-2 and TRBJ2-1, with D possibly TRBD1 on 6 matching bases. CDR3 length: 13 amino acids. V lost 3 bases, J lost 3 bases, and 6 bases lay in between. Germline-derived CDR1 and CDR2 are SGHTA and FQGNSA.

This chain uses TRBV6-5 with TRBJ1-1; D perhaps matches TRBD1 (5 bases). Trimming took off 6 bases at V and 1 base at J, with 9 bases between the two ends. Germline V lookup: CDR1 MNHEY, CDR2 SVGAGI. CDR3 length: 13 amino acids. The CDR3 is CASSDTGNTEAFF. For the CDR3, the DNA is TGTGCCAGCAGCGATACAGGGAACACTGAAGCTTTCTTT.

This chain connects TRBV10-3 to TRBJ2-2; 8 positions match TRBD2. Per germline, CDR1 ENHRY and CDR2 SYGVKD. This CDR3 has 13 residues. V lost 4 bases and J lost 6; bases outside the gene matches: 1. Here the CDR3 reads CAISAGGAGELFF. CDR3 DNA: TGTGCCATCAGTGCCGGGGGGGCCGGGGAGCTGTTTTTT.

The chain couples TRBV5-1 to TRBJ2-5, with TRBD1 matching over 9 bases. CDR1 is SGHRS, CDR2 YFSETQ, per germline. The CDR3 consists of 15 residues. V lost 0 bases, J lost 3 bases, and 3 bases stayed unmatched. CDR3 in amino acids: CASSLEGTGKETQYF. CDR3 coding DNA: TGCGCCAGCAGCTTGGAAGGGACAGGGAAAGAGACCCAGTACTTC.

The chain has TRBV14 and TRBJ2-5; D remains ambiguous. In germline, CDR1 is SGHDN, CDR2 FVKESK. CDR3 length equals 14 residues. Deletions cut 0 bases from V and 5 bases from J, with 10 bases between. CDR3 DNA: TGTGCCAGCAGCCAAGAAGACTTCGCGGAGACCCAGTACTTC. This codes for CASSQEDFAETQYF. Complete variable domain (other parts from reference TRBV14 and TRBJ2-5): EAGVTQFPSHSVIEKGQTVTLRCDPISGHDNLYWYRRVMGKEIKFLLHFVKESKQDESGMPNNRFLAERTGGTYSTLKVQPAELEDSGVYFCASSQEDFAETQYFGPGTRLLVL.

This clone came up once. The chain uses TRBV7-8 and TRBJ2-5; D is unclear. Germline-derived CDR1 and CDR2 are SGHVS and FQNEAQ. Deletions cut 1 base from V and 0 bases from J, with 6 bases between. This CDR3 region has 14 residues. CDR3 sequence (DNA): TGTGCCAGCAGCTTAGTGTATAACCAAGAGACCCAGTACTTC. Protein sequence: CASSLVYNQETQYF.

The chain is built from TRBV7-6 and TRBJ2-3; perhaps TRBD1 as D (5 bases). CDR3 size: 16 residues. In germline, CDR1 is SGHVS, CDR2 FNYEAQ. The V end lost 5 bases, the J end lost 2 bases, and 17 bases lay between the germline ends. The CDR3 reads CASSATATAHTDTQYF. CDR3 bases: TGTGCCAGCAGCGCGACAGCGACGGCCCACACAGATACGCAGTATTTT.

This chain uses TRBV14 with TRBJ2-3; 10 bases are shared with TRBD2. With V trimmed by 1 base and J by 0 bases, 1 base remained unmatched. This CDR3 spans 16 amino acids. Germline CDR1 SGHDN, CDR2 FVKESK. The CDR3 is CASSQGTSGSTDTQYF. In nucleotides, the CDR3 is TGTGCCAGCAGCCAAGGGACTAGCGGTAGCACAGATACGCAGTATTTT.

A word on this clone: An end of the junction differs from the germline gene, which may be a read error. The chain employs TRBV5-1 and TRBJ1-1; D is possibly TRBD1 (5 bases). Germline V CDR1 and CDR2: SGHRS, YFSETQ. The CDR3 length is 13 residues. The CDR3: CASSAGDAAGGTF. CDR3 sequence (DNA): TGCGCCAGCAGCGCGGGGGATGCCGCTGGAGGAACGTTT.